This T cell receptor (beta chain) was profiled in a study of blood T cells in healthy people across ages. Study as a whole: Template switching caught about one barcoded beta molecule for each two T cells. Notes on the study in general: Getting older went along with TCR beta diversity per million T cells dropping roughly linearly.

The authors ran a second PCR of 7 to 11 cycles using a sample-barcoded 5' primer and a J-beta primer mix. Every sample produced at least 2.5 million CDR3-containing paired-end reads. TCRdb independently ran MiXCR on the 5' RACE reads; one entry per CDR3 protein. The repertoire holds about 1,400,000 distinct CDR3 sequences, around 42% seen once, with 6.5% to 10% in the top ten. Turning to this clonotype: What it binds is unknown.

CDR1 and CDR2 (germline): DFQATT, SNEGSKA (reference sequence). Deletions cut 5 bases from V and 4 bases from J, with 7 bases between. CDR3 length equals 11 residues. The rearrangement uses TRBV20-1 and TRBJ2-3, with D perhaps given as TRBD1 or TRBD2 (5 bases each). Material for sequencing was blood. The sequence was collected from a woman between 18 and 29 years old in good health. This CDR3 is CSALGADTQYF. CDR3 DNA: TGCAGTGCTTTGGGGGCAGATACGCAGTATTTT.